This note documents a single T cell receptor beta chain sequence. This sample is drawn from a study of OX40 agonist ivuxolimab in advanced cancers. In the study overall: The dose-escalation cohort was approximately 85% male, with a mean age of approximately 62 years, ranging about 23 to 79.

Here immunoSEQ multiplex PCR was the method, and the copy in TCRdb shows in-frame clones only, minus some. Among fewer than 55,000 clones listed, 80% were seen once. Germline CDR1 is ENHRY and CDR2 is SYGVKD. The trim removed 2 bases at V and 7 bases at J, leaving 14 bases unmatched. There are 17 residues in the CDR3. The chain links TRBV10-3 to TRBJ1-1, with 9 bases aligning to TRBD1. Sequenced here: CD4+ or CD8+ T cells sorted from blood, sampled in a trial of the OX40 agonist ivuxolimab. The TCR originated in an adult with an advanced solid tumor such as melanoma, head and neck, liver or kidney cancer. The CDR3 DNA reads TGTGCCATCAGTGAGGCCCGTCCGGGACAGGGTTTCGGTGAAGCTTTCTTT. It translates to CAISEARPGQGFGEAFF.